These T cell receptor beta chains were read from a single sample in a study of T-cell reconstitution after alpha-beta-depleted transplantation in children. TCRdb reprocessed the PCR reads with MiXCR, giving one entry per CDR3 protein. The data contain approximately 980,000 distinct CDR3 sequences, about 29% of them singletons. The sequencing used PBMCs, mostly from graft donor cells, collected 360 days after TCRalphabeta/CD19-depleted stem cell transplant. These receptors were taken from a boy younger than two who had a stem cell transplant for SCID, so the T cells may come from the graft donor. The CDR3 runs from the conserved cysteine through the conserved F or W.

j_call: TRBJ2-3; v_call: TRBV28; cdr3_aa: CATSLWLAGGRTDTQYF
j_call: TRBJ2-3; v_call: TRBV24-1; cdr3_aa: CATSDAGTSGSRTDTQYF
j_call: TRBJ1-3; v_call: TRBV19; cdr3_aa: CASSISGSGNTIYF
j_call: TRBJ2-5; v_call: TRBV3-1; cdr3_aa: CASSPPRLGVMETQYF
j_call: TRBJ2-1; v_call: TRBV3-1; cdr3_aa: CASSRPNRLAGGYEQFF
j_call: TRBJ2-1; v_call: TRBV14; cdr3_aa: CASSQEGPFSFYNEQFF
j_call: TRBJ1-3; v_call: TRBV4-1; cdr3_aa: CASSQEQGLRGNTIYF
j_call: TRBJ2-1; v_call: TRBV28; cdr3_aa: CASSSPNQDEQFF
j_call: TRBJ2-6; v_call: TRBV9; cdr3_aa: CASSGRRGSGANVLTF
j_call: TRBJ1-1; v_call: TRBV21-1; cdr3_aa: CASSKGRGRGTEAFF